This TCR beta chain is from a study of T cells after yellow fever vaccination. Study background: The authors prepared low-cell-number fractions using SMART-Seq v4 Ultra Low Input.

Germline CDR1 is SGHDT and CDR2 is YYEEEE. Trimming left V 6 bases short and J 4 bases short, with 16 bases between. The CDR3 sequence is 14 residues long. The table lists this clonotype with many counts. Antigen unknown. Study findings and constraints: Once the booster was given, most primary-vaccination clones reappeared, at around 96% for CD4 and roughly 86% for CD8.

5'RACE template switching generated TCR cDNA, adding a universal primer site and UMIs. TCRdb reprocessed the 5' RACE reads via MiXCR and lists one record per CDR3 protein. The data hold 110,000 to 150,000 distinct CDR3 sequences, with approximately 6.6% observed a single time. V and J are TRBV5-6 and TRBJ1-2, with D tentatively TRBD1 (5 bases). The sequenced sample was CD4+ T cells sorted from PBMCs, obtained 10 days after the yellow fever booster vaccination. This receptor was identified in a man younger than 40 who received the YFV17D yellow fever vaccine. CDR3 protein: CASNRNIQGYGYTF. The CDR3 nucleotides read TGTGCCAGCAACCGAAATATCCAGGGCTATGGCTACACCTTC.